What follows is one T cell receptor beta chain and its context. Distinct nucleotide sequences in the sample also encode this CDR3. The data were taken from a study of blood T cell repertoires in COVID-19. Whole-study context: The analysed material was cDNA or gDNA that came from T cells, B-cell-depleted T cells, or PBMCs.

Clinical histories supplied by participants themselves formed the basis of cohort assignment. Produced via immunoSEQ multiplex PCR; TCRdb's table is partial and in-frame only. The repertoire has around 300,000 clones, approximately 85% of them found once; the top ten carry approximately 1%. Sequences were obtained from PBMCs or T cells enriched from blood (not recorded which). The clonotype originates from a woman under 40 who had recovered from COVID-19.

Written as DNA, the CDR3 is TGTGCCAGCAGTTTATTGGCGGGAGGGCCGTACGAGCAGTACTTC. It encodes CASSLLAGGPYEQYF. The V and J genes are TRBV28 and TRBJ2-7, with 9 positions matching TRBD2. Trimming cost V 1 base and J 4 bases; bases outside gene matches: 5. Germline V gives CDR1 MDHEN, CDR2 SYDVKM. The CDR3 length is 15 residues.